These 19 T cell receptor beta chains were sequenced from one sample in a study of T cell changes during pregnancy in multiple sclerosis (dated by TCRdb to between 2018 and 2020). Preparation of the library involved the immunoSEQ multiplex PCR assay. This is the immuneACCESS table as TCRdb keeps it, with only in-frame sequences that have V and J called. A part of the clones is gone; compared with another copy, unresolved V genes explain less than half, and the rest is unexplained. The sample table records 70,000 or so clones; 75% to 95% of these occur just once. Together, the top ten hold roughly 0.7% of the sample. The specimen comprised peripheral blood, sampled in the third trimester of pregnancy. The receptors were sampled from a female donor in good health, enrolled as a control in a pregnancy study.

The chain uses TRBV4-3 and TRBJ1-2; no firm D call. This CDR3 comprises 14 residues. Germline-derived CDR1 and CDR2 are LGHNA and YSLEER. V lost 0 bases and J lost 10, with 15 bases in between. The CDR3 is CASSQDPRGLPYTF. Here the CDR3 DNA reads TGCGCCAGCAGCCAAGATCCCCGGGGTCTGCCCTACACCTTC.

The rearrangement joins TRBV6-4 to TRBJ2-1; 13 positions match TRBD2. The V gene end was trimmed by 1 base and the J gene end by 7 bases; junction bases not matched to a gene: 4. The CDR3 sequence is 16 residues long. CDR1 and CDR2 (germline): MRHNA, SNTAGT. CDR3: CASSDLTSGGANEQFF. Written as DNA, the CDR3 is TGTGCCAGCAGTGACTTAACTAGCGGGGGGGCGAATGAGCAGTTCTTC.

The V call is TRBV18, the J call TRBJ2-6; D is unresolved. The CDR3 is 14 residues long. Trimming pared 5 bases from V and 4 bases from J, leaving 9 bases between. Germline V gives CDR1 KGHSH, CDR2 LQKENI. Written as DNA, the CDR3 is TGTGCCAGCTCAAAGAGATCCGGGGCCAACGTCCTGACTTTC. Its protein is CASSKRSGANVLTF. Full variable domain (rest looked up from reference TRBV18 and TRBJ2-6): NAGVMQNPRHLVRRRGQEARLRCSPMKGHSHVYWYRQLPEEGLKFMVYLQKENIIDESGMPKERFSAEFPKEGPSILRIQQVVRGDSAAYFCASSKRSGANVLTFGAGSRLTVL.

The rearrangement joins TRBV9 to TRBJ2-1; 14 positions agree with TRBD2. The V gene's germline CDR1 is SGDLS and CDR2 YYNGEE. V was pared by 5 bases and J by 8 bases, with 9 bases of the junction left unmatched. The CDR3 length is 16 residues. The CDR3 region is CASRDLGTSGSHEQFF. Here the CDR3 DNA reads TGTGCCAGCAGGGACCTCGGGACTAGCGGGAGCCATGAGCAGTTCTTC.

This rearrangement joins TRBV7-2 to TRBJ1-4; D remains ambiguous. The length of the CDR3 is 14 residues. V shed 5 bases and J shed 2 bases, with 9 bases lying between them. In germline, CDR1 is SGHTA, CDR2 FQGNSA. This CDR3 is CASSVGITNEKLFF. The CDR3 nucleotides read TGTGCCAGCAGCGTCGGGATTACTAATGAAAAACTGTTTTTT.

The chain is built from TRBV7-6 and TRBJ1-1, with 7 bases aligning to TRBD1. The CDR3 sequence is 14 residues long. With V trimmed by 2 bases and J by 7 bases, 7 bases remained unmatched. CDR1 is SGHVS, CDR2 FNYEAQ, per germline. The CDR3 bases are TGTGCCAGCAGCTTAACTCAAGGGACAGTTGAAGCTTTCTTT. Its protein product is CASSLTQGTVEAFF. Full variable domain (rest looked up from reference TRBV7-6 and TRBJ1-1): GAGVSQSPRYKVTKRGQDVALRCDPISGHVSLYWYRQALGQGPEFLTYFNYEAQQDKSGLPNDRFSAERPEGSISTLTIQRTEQRDSAMYRCASSLTQGTVEAFFGQGTRLTVV.

The V and J genes are TRBV7-6 and TRBJ2-5; D not resolved. There are 13 residues in the CDR3. Trimming removed 2 bases at V and 4 bases at J, with 8 bases between. From germline, CDR1 is SGHVS and CDR2 FNYEAQ. This chain's CDR3 is CASSLSRLETQYF. In DNA, the CDR3 is TGTGCCAGCAGCTTATCTCGTTTAGAGACCCAGTACTTC.

This clone has a single count. The chain links TRBV10-3 to TRBJ2-5; 10 bases agree with TRBD1. This CDR3 has 15 residues. V lost 5 bases and J lost 5; bases outside the gene matches: 8. Germline V gene lookup returns CDR1 ENHRY and CDR2 SYGVKD. CDR3 coding DNA: TGTGCCATCAGTCCCACGGACAGGGGGTGGGAGACCCAGTACTTC. Protein product: CAISPTDRGWETQYF.

The chain couples TRBV6-4 to TRBJ2-1; 10 nucleotides line up with TRBD2. V shed 3 bases, J shed 4 bases, and the junction held 0 bases outside the gene matches. The CDR3 runs 14 residues. Per germline, CDR1 MRHNA and CDR2 SNTAGT. The CDR3 nucleotides read TGTGCCAGCAGTGAAGCGGGAGGGTACAATGAGCAGTTCTTC. This encodes CASSEAGGYNEQFF.

This clone was picked up one time. This sequence joins TRBV12-5 and TRBJ1-5; tentative D call: TRBD1 (5 bases). There are 14 residues in the CDR3. The V gene lost 5 bases and the J gene lost 2 bases, with 10 bases spanning the gap. Germline CDR1 is LGHNT and CDR2 is FRNRAP. In nucleotides, the CDR3 is TGTGCTAGTGGTCCCGGACACGGCAATCAGCCCCAGCATTTT. It codes for CASGPGHGNQPQHF.

The count of this clone is one. This rearrangement joins TRBV27 to TRBJ2-3; 10 nucleotides match TRBD2. The germline CDR1 and CDR2 sequences are MNHEY and SMNVEV (reference sequence). This CDR3 has 15 amino acids. V was clipped by 3 bases and J by 6 bases; unmatched bases: 6. CDR3 DNA: TGTGCCAGCAGTTTGTCCCCGACTAGCGGGGATACGCAGTATTTT. Translated, it gives CASSLSPTSGDTQYF.

The genes are TRBV29-1 and TRBJ1-2; D is perhaps TRBD1 (6 bases). CDR3 length: 15 amino acids. CDR1 is SQVTM and CDR2 is ANQGSEA in the germline V gene. Trimming pared 7 bases from V and 2 bases from J, leaving 20 bases between. The CDR3 spells CSAGLSGRGNYGYTF. CDR3 nucleotides: TGCAGCGCCGGACTTTCGGGCAGGGGAAACTATGGCTACACCTTC.

V gene TRBV5-1 combines with J gene TRBJ1-1; D is unclear. The CDR3 sequence is 13 residues long. CDR1 SGHRS and CDR2 YFSETQ come from the germline V gene. Trimming shortened V by 2 bases and J by 4 bases, and 9 bases separated the two germline ends. The CDR3 protein is CASSFSASTEAFF. The CDR3 DNA follows: TGCGCCAGCAGCTTCTCAGCGTCCACTGAAGCTTTCTTT. Combining the CDR3 with reference TRBV5-1 and TRBJ1-1 gives the whole variable domain KAGVTQTPRYLIKTRGQQVTLSCSPISGHRSVSWYQQTPGQGLQFLFEYFSETQRNKGNFPGRFSGRQFSNSRSEMNVSTLELGDSALYLCASSFSASTEAFFGQGTRLTVV.

V is TRBV5-1 and J is TRBJ2-5, with TRBD1 matching over 8 bases. The CDR3 contains 18 residues. V lost 0 bases, J lost 5 bases, and 15 bases stayed unmatched. Germline CDR1 SGHRS, CDR2 YFSETQ. The CDR3 reads CASSLGSRAGGSGETQYF. The CDR3 nucleotides read TGCGCCAGCAGCTTGGGGAGTCGGGCAGGGGGCTCGGGGGAGACCCAGTACTTC.

The rearrangement links TRBV5-1 to TRBJ2-7; 8 nucleotides agree with TRBD1. The CDR3 sequence is 15 residues long. V gave up 2 bases and J gave up 3 bases; unmatched junction bases: 7. CDR1 and CDR2 from the germline V gene are SGHRS and YFSETQ. The CDR3 protein is CASSFGTGPLYEQYF. The DNA of the CDR3 is TGCGCCAGCAGCTTTGGGACAGGCCCTCTCTACGAGCAGTACTTC.

The chain links TRBV5-4 to TRBJ1-5; the D gene is possibly TRBD1 (6 bases). V gave up 2 bases and J gave up 4 bases, with 10 bases separating them. The CDR3 contains 14 residues. Germline-derived CDR1 and CDR2 are SGHNT and YYREEE (reference sequence). The CDR3: CASSFGGRNQPQHF. The DNA for the CDR3 is TGTGCCAGCAGCTTCGGGGGGCGAAATCAGCCCCAGCATTTT.

The rearrangement joins TRBV19 to TRBJ2-6, with 7 nucleotides matching TRBD2. The germline V gene has CDR1 LNHDA and CDR2 SQIVND (reference sequence). This CDR3 has 15 residues. With V trimmed by 7 bases and J by 4 bases, 7 bases remained unmatched. The CDR3 is CASTKAGSGANVLTF. CDR3 bases: TGTGCCAGTACCAAAGCGGGGTCCGGGGCCAACGTCCTGACTTTC.

The chain combines TRBV7-2 with TRBJ2-5, with 13 nucleotides matching TRBD2. The germline CDR1 and CDR2 sequences are SGHTA and FQGNSA. This CDR3 has 18 amino acids. J gave up 5 bases and V 3 bases, and 12 bases lay outside the gene matches. The CDR3 loop reads CASSFPGLAGTIGETQYF. The CDR3 DNA follows: TGTGCCAGCAGCTTCCCGGGACTAGCGGGGACTATAGGGGAGACCCAGTACTTC.

J is TRBJ2-1 and V is TRBV6-5; D is unresolved. The CDR3 totals 13 residues. Trimming removed 2 bases at V and 8 bases at J, with 10 bases between. Germline assignment: CDR1 MNHEY and CDR2 SVGAGI. The CDR3 DNA follows: TGTGCCAGCAGTTACGGGCAGGCCCATGAGCAGTTCTTC. Protein: CASSYGQAHEQFF.